The clone carrying this T cell receptor (beta chain) has a count of ten or more. The CDR3 sequence is 15 residues long. Germline V gene sequence: CDR1 SGHRS, CDR2 YFSETQ. The V end was cut by 1 base, the J end by 1 base, with 11 bases between. This sample's time point: patch test 1, 2 weeks after DPC sensitization. Treatment: therapeutic diphenylcyclopropenone sensitization with weekly scalp DPC. The record originates from a study of human T cells and chemical hapten exposure. Study-level background: Patch testing placed 0.01% DPC on the upper back, with readings at 6 days.

TCRdb redid the calling of the RACE reads with MiXCR, one entry per CDR3 protein. The table lists 71,000 or so distinct CDR3 sequences, 9.8% of them singletons. This sequence was found in a middle-aged woman with alopecia areata. Some clones in this sample may be carry-over from other donors' samples. The sample here was whole blood, taken in connection with sensitization to the hapten diphenylcyclopropenone (DPC). The chain is built from TRBV5-1 and TRBJ1-1; D not resolved. CDR3 region: CASSLIPKENTEAFF. CDR3 nucleotides: TGCGCCAGCAGCTTGATTCCCAAAGAGAACACTGAAGCTTTCTTT.